This T cell receptor beta chain was profiled in a study of OX40 agonist ivuxolimab in advanced cancers. Looking at the study overall: Among those treated, three patients had partial responses, one with hepatocellular carcinoma and two with cutaneous melanoma.

CDR3 length: 16 amino acids. The germline V and J ends were trimmed by 6 bases and 2 bases, with 15 bases remaining between them. Germline lookup yields CDR1 SGDLS and CDR2 YYNGEE. Profiled with immunoSEQ multiplex PCR; TCRdb holds only in-frame clones, not every one. The repertoire holds about 99,000 clones, with roughly 95% as singletons. Sample: CD4+ or CD8+ T cells sorted from blood, taken in a trial of the OX40 agonist ivuxolimab. The chain recombines TRBV9 with TRBJ2-6, with D unresolved. The sequence was obtained from an adult with an advanced solid tumor such as melanoma, head and neck, liver or kidney cancer. CDR3 DNA sequence: TGTGCCAGCACCACGATGGGAACAGCTGGGGCCAACGTCCTGACTTTC. This gives the protein CASTTMGTAGANVLTF. The variable domain in full, with the rest retrieved from reference TRBV9 and TRBJ2-6, is DSGVTQTPKHLITATGQRVTLRCSPRSGDLSVYWYQQSLDQGLQFLIQYYNGEERAKGNILERFSAQQFPDLHSELNLSSLELGDSALYFCASTTMGTAGANVLTFGAGSRLTVL.